This is a list of T cell receptor beta chains from one sample in a study of response to subunit inactivated influenza vaccine. TCRdb reprocessed the RT-PCR reads via MiXCR and lists one record per CDR3 protein. This sample yields 550,000 to 800,000 distinct CDR3 sequences, of which about 14% are seen a single time; 5.5% to 7% belongs to the top ten. This specimen was PBMCs from blood, taken around 15 days before vaccination. Receptors were obtained from a man in his fifties who received an inactivated influenza vaccine. The conserved cysteine and the conserved F or W are not part of the CDR3 here.

v_gene,j_gene,CDR3aa
TRBV7-9,TRBJ1-6,ASSSGRSSYNSPLH
TRBV15,TRBJ2-6,ATSRGTGANVLT
TRBV4-2,TRBJ1-4,ASSQDRGEKLF
TRBV7-2,TRBJ1-2,ASSLEGQVYGYT
TRBV7-9,TRBJ1-5,ASSHTGGGQPQH
TRBV4-1,TRBJ1-2,ASSQGGLRLPGQGPSNYGYT
TRBV29-1,TRBJ2-3,SADPRAGTDTQY
TRBV29-1,TRBJ2-1,SVRTSGLNEQF
TRBV7-2,TRBJ2-1,ASSLAWSGGFNEQF
TRBV30,TRBJ2-7,AWSKPGLSASYEQY
TRBV11-1,TRBJ2-3,ASSNQWGQANTQY
TRBV12-3/TRBV12-4,TRBJ1-1,ASINTGRRAF
TRBV4-3,TRBJ2-1,ASSHPLCWGSYNEQF